The next 7 T cell receptor beta chains were all read from a single sample in a study of T cell responses to AZD1222 COVID-19 vaccine. The protocol was immunoSEQ multiplex PCR, while the TCRdb copy is restricted to in-frame clones and leaves out a portion. The sample has 110,000 to 150,000 clones; 92% are singletons. Sequencing used peripheral blood, obtained on day 0 of AZD1222 vaccination. The receptors shown here come from an adult in good health.

The CDR3 nucleotides read TGTGCCAGCAGCCAAGGTGGGGGACGCACAGATACGCAGTATTTT. It translates to CASSQGGGRTDTQYF. V usage is TRBV3-1 (or the pseudogene TRBV3-2) and J usage is TRBJ2-3; D possibly matches TRBD1 or TRBD2 (5 bases each). Germline-derived CDR1 and CDR2 are LGHDT and YNNKEL (reference sequence). This CDR3 region has 15 residues. Trimming removed 1 base at V and 1 base at J, with 9 bases between.

The CDR3 is CASSLPAGATSSGANVLTF. As DNA, the CDR3 is TGCGCCAGCAGTCTCCCCGCCGGAGCTACCAGCTCTGGGGCCAACGTCCTGACTTTC. This rearrangement joins TRBV5-1 to TRBJ2-6; D gene ambiguous. This CDR3 is 19 amino acids long. The germline gives CDR1 SGHRS, CDR2 YFSETQ. Trimming took off 5 bases at V and 0 bases at J, with 21 bases between the two ends.

The chain joins TRBV27 to TRBJ2-7; D gene ambiguous. V was shortened by 5 bases and J by 3 bases, with 5 bases between the two germline ends. This CDR3 region has 11 residues. Germline assignment: CDR1 MNHEY and CDR2 SMNVEV (reference sequence). CDR3 amino acids: CASSPGYEQYF. The CDR3, as DNA: TGTGCCAGCAGTCCAGGCTACGAGCAGTACTTC.

The J gene is TRBJ1-2, the V gene TRBV6-5; possibly TRBD1 for D (5 bases). Germline V CDR1 and CDR2: MNHEY, SVGAGI. The CDR3 covers 15 residues. V was shortened by 5 bases and J by 4 bases, with 17 bases between the two germline ends. CDR3 sequence (DNA): TGTGCCAGCAGTCAGGGTACCCATGTCGGCTATGGCTACACCTTC. Translated: CASSQGTHVGYGYTF.

The V gene is TRBV11-3, the J gene TRBJ1-1; TRBD1 aligns across 8 bases. The CDR3 runs to 15 residues. The germline V gene has CDR1 SGHNT and CDR2 YENEEA. Trimming cost V 4 bases and J 3 bases; bases outside gene matches: 7. This chain's CDR3 is CASSSGQGGDTEAFF. Here the CDR3 DNA reads TGTGCCAGCAGCTCTGGACAGGGAGGGGACACTGAAGCTTTCTTT.

The chain employs TRBV28 and TRBJ2-3; D remains ambiguous. This CDR3 region has 13 residues. Trimming pared 4 bases from V and 4 bases from J, leaving 9 bases between. Germline lookup yields CDR1 MDHEN and CDR2 SYDVKM. CDR3 nucleotide sequence: TGTGCCAGCAGTTCCCCTAGGGCAGATACGCAGTATTTT. Its translation is CASSSPRADTQYF.

V and J are TRBV6-5 and TRBJ1-5; D remains ambiguous. In germline, CDR1 is MNHEY, CDR2 SVGAGI. The CDR3 contains 15 residues. Trimming cost V 2 bases and J 6 bases, with 14 bases left between them. The CDR3 DNA follows: TGTGCCAGCAGTTACACCCGACAATCGCCTCAGCCCCAGCATTTT. It translates to CASSYTRQSPQPQHF.